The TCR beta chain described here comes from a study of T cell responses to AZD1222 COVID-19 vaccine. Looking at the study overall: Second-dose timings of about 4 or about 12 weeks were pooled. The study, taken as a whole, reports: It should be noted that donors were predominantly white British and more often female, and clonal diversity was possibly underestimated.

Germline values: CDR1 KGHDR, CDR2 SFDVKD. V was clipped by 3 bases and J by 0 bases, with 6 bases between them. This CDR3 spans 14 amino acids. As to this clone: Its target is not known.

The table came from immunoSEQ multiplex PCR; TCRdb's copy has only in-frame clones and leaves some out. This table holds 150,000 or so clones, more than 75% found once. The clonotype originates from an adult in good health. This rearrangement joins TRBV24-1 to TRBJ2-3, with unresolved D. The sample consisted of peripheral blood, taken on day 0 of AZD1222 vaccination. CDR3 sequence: CATSDKRSTDTQYF. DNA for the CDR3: TGTGCCACCAGTGATAAGCGAAGCACAGATACGCAGTATTTT.